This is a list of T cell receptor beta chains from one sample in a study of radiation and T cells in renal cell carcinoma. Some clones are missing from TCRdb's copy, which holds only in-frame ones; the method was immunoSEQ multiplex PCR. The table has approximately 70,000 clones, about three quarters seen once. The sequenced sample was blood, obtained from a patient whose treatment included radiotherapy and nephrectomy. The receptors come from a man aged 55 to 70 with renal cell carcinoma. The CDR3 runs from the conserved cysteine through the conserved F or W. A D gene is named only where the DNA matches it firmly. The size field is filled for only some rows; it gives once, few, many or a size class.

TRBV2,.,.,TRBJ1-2,TGTGCCAGCAGACAGGGTTGGGGCTACACCTTC,CASRQGWGYTF
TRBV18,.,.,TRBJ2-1,TGTGCCAGCTCGCGTGACAGAAATGAGCAGTTCTTC,CASSRDRNEQFF
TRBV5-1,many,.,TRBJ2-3,TGCGCCAGCAGCTCTACACAGGGTATGGTAACAGATACGCAGTATTTT,CASSSTQGMVTDTQYF
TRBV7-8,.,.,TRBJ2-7,TGTGCCAGCAGCCCTAGCAAAGATGGCTACGAGCAGTACTTC,CASSPSKDGYEQYF
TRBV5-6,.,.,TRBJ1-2,TGTGCCAGCGGAGGGGACCTTAACTATGGCTACACCTTC,CASGGDLNYGYTF
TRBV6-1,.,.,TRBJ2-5,TGTGCCAGCAGTGAAGGGTGGACCGGGGAGACCCAGTACTTC,CASSEGWTGETQYF
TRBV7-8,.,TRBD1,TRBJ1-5,TGTGCCAGCTCTGGGACAGGTTATCAGCCCCAGCATTTT,CASSGTGYQPQHF
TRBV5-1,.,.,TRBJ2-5,TGCGCCAGCAGCTTGTCTGGGGACCACCGGGGTCGGACCCAGTACTTC,CASSLSGDHRGRTQYF
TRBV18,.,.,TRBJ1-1,TGTGCCAGCTCACCACCGAGGACAGAGAACACTGAAGCTTTCTTT,CASSPPRTENTEAFF
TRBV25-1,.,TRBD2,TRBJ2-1,TGTGCCAGCGCCGGGACTAGCGGGCAACACAATGAGCAGTTCTTC,CASAGTSGQHNEQFF
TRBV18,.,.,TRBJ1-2,TGTGCCAGCTCACCATGGCCCGGGGAGACAGTCGGTGGCTACACCTTC,CASSPWPGETVGGYTF
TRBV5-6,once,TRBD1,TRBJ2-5,TGTGCCAGCAGCTCCGACAGGGGGGGAGAGACCCAGTACTTC,CASSSDRGGETQYF
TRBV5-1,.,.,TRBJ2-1,TGCGCCAGCAGCTTGGGGCAGGCCGAGCAGTTCTTC,CASSLGQAEQFF
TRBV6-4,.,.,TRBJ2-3,TGTGCCAGGTGCGGGAGCACAGATACGCAGTATTTT,CARCGSTDTQYF
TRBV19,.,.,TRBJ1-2,TGTGCCAGTAGTCTGGAGTTTCTTTATGGCTACACCTTC,CASSLEFLYGYTF
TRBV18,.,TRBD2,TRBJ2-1,TGTGCCAGCTCAGCCGGGACTAGCGGTTCCTCCTACAATGAGCAGTTCTTC,CASSAGTSGSSYNEQFF
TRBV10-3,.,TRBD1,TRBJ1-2,TGTGCCACCACGACCGCGACAGGGGGAAGCTACACCTTC,CATTTATGGSYTF
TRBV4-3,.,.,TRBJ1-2,TGCGCCAGCAGCCAAGATCTCCAGGGGTTTATTTCTAACTATGGCTACACCTTC,CASSQDLQGFISNYGYTF
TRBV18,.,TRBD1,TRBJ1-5,TGTGCCAGCTCGCTACAGGGGAGGGATCAGCCCCAGCATTTT,CASSLQGRDQPQHF
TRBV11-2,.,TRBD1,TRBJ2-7,TGTGCCAGCAGCTTAGTAGGGACAGACTCCTACGAGCAGTACTTC,CASSLVGTDSYEQYF
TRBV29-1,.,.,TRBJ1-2,TGCAGCGTTGAAACGACAGCCTCTAACTATGGCTACACCTTC,CSVETTASNYGYTF
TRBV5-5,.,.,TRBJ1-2,TGTGCCAGCAGCTTGGGGATTAGCTATGGCTACACCTTC,CASSLGISYGYTF
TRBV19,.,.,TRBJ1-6,TGTGCCAGTACCGCCGGCAGGGTGAGGCAAAATTCACCCCTCCACTTT,CASTAGRVRQNSPLHF
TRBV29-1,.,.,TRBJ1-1,TGCAGCGCAAAAGGGGCCATGAACACTGAAGCTTTCTTT,CSAKGAMNTEAFF
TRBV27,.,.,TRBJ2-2,TGTGCCAGCAGTTTGGCAGGGAGCTCTTTCGCCGGGGAGCTGTTTTTT,CASSLAGSSFAGELFF
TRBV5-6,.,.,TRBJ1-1,TGTGCCAGCAGCTTGAACACTGAAGCTTTCTTT,CASSLNTEAFF
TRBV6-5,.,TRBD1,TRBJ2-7,TGTGCCAGCAGTCGGGACAGGGAAGAAGCCCACGAGCAGTACTTC,CASSRDREEAHEQYF
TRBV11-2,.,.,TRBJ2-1,TGTGCCAGCAGCTTCTCGAATACTCTCGGGGTCGATGAGCAGTTCTTC,CASSFSNTLGVDEQFF
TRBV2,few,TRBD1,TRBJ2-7,TGTGCCAGCAGTGCAAGTTCCAGGACAGGGGTCGAGCAGTACTTC,CASSASSRTGVEQYF
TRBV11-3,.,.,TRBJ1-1,TGTGCCAGCAGCCAAGGACTAGGTGGGACTGAAGCTTTCTTT,CASSQGLGGTEAFF
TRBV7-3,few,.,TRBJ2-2,TGTGCCAGCAGCCCGGGACCACAGAACACCGGGGAGCTGTTTTTT,CASSPGPQNTGELFF
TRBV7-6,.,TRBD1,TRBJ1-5,TGTGCCAGCAGCCTGTCCGGGACCAGGGGGGCCCAGCATTTT,CASSLSGTRGAQHF
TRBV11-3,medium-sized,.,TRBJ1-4,TGTGCCAGCAGCCTCCAACAGGGAAATGAAAAACTGTTTTTT,CASSLQQGNEKLFF
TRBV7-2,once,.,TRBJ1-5,TGTGCCAGCAGCTTAGTTCATGGAGGCAATCAGCCCCAGCATTTT,CASSLVHGGNQPQHF
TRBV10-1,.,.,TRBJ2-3,TGCGCCAGCAGTGGTAACTTAAGCACAGATACGCAGTATTTT,CASSGNLSTDTQYF
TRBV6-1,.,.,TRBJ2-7,TGTGCCAGCAGTGTCGAACAGGGAACCGAGCAGTACTTC,CASSVEQGTEQYF
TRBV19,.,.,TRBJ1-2,TGTGCCAGTATCAGAGGGGGGGCCCTCTATGGCTACACCTTC,CASIRGGALYGYTF
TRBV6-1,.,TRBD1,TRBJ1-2,TGTGCCAGCAGTGACCCAGGGGGCGAAGATGGCTACACCTTC,CASSDPGGEDGYTF
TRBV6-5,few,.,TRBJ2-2,TGTGCCAGCAGATATAACAGCGGGAACACCGGGGAGCTGTTTTTT,CASRYNSGNTGELFF
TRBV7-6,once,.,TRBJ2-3,TGTGCCAGCAGCACCCAACAGGGAGATACGCAGTATTTT,CASSTQQGDTQYF
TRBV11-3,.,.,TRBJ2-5,TGTGCCAGCAGCCCTCCGGCTAGTAGGGAGACCCAGTACTTC,CASSPPASRETQYF
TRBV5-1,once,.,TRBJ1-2,TGCGCCAGCAGCCCCAGACAGGCTACTAACTATGGCTACACCTTC,CASSPRQATNYGYTF
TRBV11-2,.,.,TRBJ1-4,TGTGCCAGCAGCCTAAGGATCGAGGAAAAACTGTTTTTT,CASSLRIEEKLFF
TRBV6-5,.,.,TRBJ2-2,TGTGCCAGCAGCTCCCCCCTAGCTCCCGGGGAGCTGTTTTTT,CASSSPLAPGELFF
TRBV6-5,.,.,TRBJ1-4,TGTGCCAGTTCCACCAGGGGAGGAGAAAAACTGTTTTTT,CASSTRGGEKLFF
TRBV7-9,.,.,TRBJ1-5,TGTGCCAGCAGCTCAGGGTCTCATAGCAATCAGCCCCAGCATTTT,CASSSGSHSNQPQHF